The TCR beta chain under discussion was sequenced for a study of cytotoxic CD8 clonotypes in ibrutinib-treated CLL. Looking at the study overall: The cohort had around 11 relapsed/refractory and some 16 treatment-naive patients, 17 IGHV unmutated. Following a median around twelve months of treatment, with a range of 6 to 36, response samples were taken. Whole-study findings and limits: Ibrutinib response saw clonality rise, and progression saw it return toward baseline.

Profiled with immunoSEQ multiplex PCR; TCRdb holds only in-frame clones, not every one. The sample has about 50,000 clones, about 50% seen once. The germline CDR1 and CDR2 sequences are SGHRS and YFSETQ. V dropped 4 bases and J dropped 6; count of bases not matched to a gene: 9. The CDR3 loop spans 14 amino acids. On this clone: Antigen specificity is unknown.

TCR beta libraries used about 2 micrograms of DNA from cryopreserved PBMCs. The source was PBMCs, collected after 24 months of ibrutinib treatment. This TCR derives from a human donor with chronic lymphocytic leukemia. The chain combines TRBV5-1 with TRBJ1-1; TRBD1 agrees at 7 bases. This CDR3 reads CASSPVTGTAEAFF. The CDR3 nucleotides read TGCGCCAGCAGCCCGGTGACAGGGACCGCTGAAGCTTTCTTT.